This TCR beta chain was documented in a study of T cells in Graves' hyperthyroidism and ophthalmopathy. Study outcomes and limitations: Researchers found most expanded thyroid clonotypes above 0.001 in blood as well. It was a median 6.5 months before onset that the model predicted ophthalmopathy.

A lack of ophthalmopathy progression within 18 months defined stable Graves' hyperthyroidism. Hyperthyroidism in the patients, aged 18 to 65, was newly diagnosed and under 2 months in duration. Comments on this clonotype: Its target is not known.

Authors of the study amplified TCR beta CDR3 regions from RNA transcripts. Using the HTBI primer set, a first-round RT-PCR was run on the TCR CDR3. TCRdb itself ran the multiplex PCR reads through MiXCR, one entry per CDR3 protein. The profile shows 450,000 to 700,000 distinct CDR3 sequences, about 43% of them singletons. This CDR3 region has 16 residues. Per the germline V gene, CDR1 is SEHNR and CDR2 is FQNEAQ (reference sequence). V gave up 4 bases and J gave up 2 bases; unmatched junction bases: 10. V usage is TRBV7-9 and J usage is TRBJ1-2; 7 nucleotides line up with TRBD1. The TCR was taken from a woman younger than 30 with Graves' hyperthyroidism. Sequencing was carried out using peripheral blood or thyroid tissue (not recorded which). The CDR3 loop is CASSSPNRGLNYGYTF. CDR3 nucleotides: TGTGCCAGCAGCTCGCCGAACAGGGGACTAAACTATGGCTACACCTTC.